Shown below are 10 T cell receptor beta chains from a single sample sequenced in a study of CD8 T cells in ankylosing spondylitis. Their recognized antigens are unknown. General study points: Among TCR beta sequences, a motif of several highly homologous variants appeared characteristic of ankylosing spondylitis blood.

TCRdb called the 5' RACE reads again in MiXCR, with one record for every CDR3 protein. The sample holds 670,000 or so distinct CDR3 sequences, around 17% seen once. Sequenced material: blood, either unsorted or a sorted T cell fraction (not recorded which). These TCRs come from a male donor with ankylosing spondylitis.

The CDR3 sequence: CASGSSSYNEQFF. The CDR3 coding sequence is TGTGCCAGCGGGAGTAGCTCCTACAATGAGCAGTTCTTC. This chain joins TRBV2 and TRBJ2-1, with TRBD2 as a possible D gene (5 bases). Trimming removed 8 bases at V and 0 bases at J, with 8 bases between. Germline loops: CDR1 SNHLY, CDR2 FYNNEI. The CDR3 totals 13 residues.

This chain links TRBV5-1 with TRBJ2-7; D is unresolved. Germline loops: CDR1 SGHRS, CDR2 YFSETQ. Between the trimmed V and J ends, which lost 1 base and 4 bases, there was a span of 9 bases. This CDR3 region has 13 residues. CDR3 DNA: TGCGCCAGCAGCTTGTCGTCCGTTTACGAGCAGTACTTC. This sequence encodes CASSLSSVYEQYF.

V gene TRBV6-1 combines with J gene TRBJ2-3; 11 bases fit TRBD2. This CDR3 comprises 15 residues. The germline gives CDR1 MNHNS, CDR2 SASEGT. Trimming at V came to 8 bases and at J to 8 bases, leaving 12 bases not matched to a gene. The DNA of the CDR3 is TGTGCCAGCTCTCCGCTAGCGGGGGGAGGAGGTACGCAGTATTTT. Encoded protein: CASSPLAGGGGTQYF.

This chain joins TRBV11-2 and TRBJ1-1; 8 bases are a match to TRBD1. The junction had 10 bases not matched to a gene; V was cut back by 3 bases and J by 4 bases. The germline V gene encodes CDR1 SGHAT and CDR2 FQNNGV. The CDR3 runs 16 residues. This CDR3 is CASSFRTGIGGTEAFF. The CDR3 bases are TGTGCCAGCAGCTTCCGGACAGGGATCGGAGGCACTGAAGCTTTCTTT.

This clonotype has more than one count but fewer than ten. The rearrangement joins TRBV27 to TRBJ2-7, with D perhaps matching TRBD1 (6 bases). The germline V gene encodes CDR1 MNHEY and CDR2 SMNVEV (reference sequence). The V end was cut by 0 bases, the J end by 5 bases, with 11 bases between. The CDR3 is made up of 14 amino acids. CDR3: CASSLSSRGHEQYF. For the CDR3, the DNA is TGTGCCAGCAGTTTATCTTCCAGGGGCCACGAGCAGTACTTC.

The chain recombines TRBV7-2 with TRBJ2-1, with D maybe TRBD2 (6 bases). This CDR3 spans 16 amino acids. Trimming stripped 1 base from V and 3 bases from J, with 13 bases between. The germline V gene has CDR1 SGHTA and CDR2 FQGNSA. The CDR3 region is CASSLEDYPSYNEQFF. The CDR3 DNA is TGTGCCAGCAGCTTAGAGGACTACCCTAGCTACAATGAGCAGTTCTTC.

This clonotype appeared once. The chain recombines TRBV11-3 with TRBJ2-3; D could derive from TRBD1 or TRBD2 (6 bases each). The germline V gene has CDR1 SGHNT and CDR2 YENEEA. The CDR3 covers 15 residues. The V gene lost 5 bases and the J gene lost 3 bases, with 15 bases spanning the gap. In nucleotides, the CDR3 is TGTGCCAGCAGCCGGGGGACAACTACTACAGATACGCAGTATTTT. It specifies CASSRGTTTTDTQYF.

Only a few counts were recorded for this clonotype. This chain joins TRBV5-1 and TRBJ2-5; 7 nucleotides match TRBD1. V gave up 6 bases and J gave up 5 bases; unmatched junction bases: 10. CDR1 is SGHRS and CDR2 is YFSETQ in the germline V gene. This CDR3 has 14 residues. The CDR3 loop reads CASTPQGSGETQYF. The CDR3 DNA reads TGCGCCAGCACTCCACAGGGGTCGGGGGAGACCCAGTACTTC.

The J gene is TRBJ2-3, the V gene TRBV28; D is tentatively TRBD1 or TRBD2 (5 bases each). The V end was cut by 4 bases, the J end by 2 bases, with 22 bases between. The CDR3 is 18 amino acids. Germline assignment: CDR1 MDHEN and CDR2 SYDVKM. CDR3 nucleotide sequence: TGTGCCAGCAGTTCCCCCCACAGAGGGGAACGGGACACAGATACGCAGTATTTT. This gives the protein CASSSPHRGERDTDTQYF.

This clonotype showed up just a few times. The J gene is TRBJ2-7, the V gene TRBV29-1; tentative D call: TRBD2 (6 bases). This CDR3 is built from 12 residues. Trimming stripped 3 bases from V and 5 bases from J, with 11 bases between. Per germline, CDR1 SQVTM and CDR2 ANQGSEA. The CDR3, as DNA: TGCAGCGTTGAGGTCAGGGAGGACGAGCAGTACTTC. Encoded protein: CSVEVREDEQYF.